This record concerns one T cell receptor beta chain sequence. Antigen: not known. Vbeta (60) and Jbeta (13) primers were used in the PCR. Profiling relied on immunoSEQ multiplex PCR, and the TCRdb table lists in-frame clones only, not all of them. Of under 200,000 clones in the sample, about four fifths are singletons; the top ten hold 0.39%. The data are from a study of cytomegalovirus exposure and HLA in healthy donors. Study conclusions and caveats: A link between a missense DCLRE1C variant and TCR beta V- and J-gene trimming emerged from a later analysis. It was reported in a later analysis that an Asian-associated ancestry cluster showed fewer N-insertions than the roughly 670-donor mean.

Donors likely had unrecorded immune exposures despite being nominally healthy when sampled. The germline gives CDR1 SGHRS, CDR2 YFSETQ. This CDR3 comprises 16 residues. Unmatched junction bases numbered 15, after V lost 7 bases and J lost 2 bases. The chain recombines TRBV5-1 with TRBJ2-7, with TRBD2 identical over 7 bases. The sequence came from a male donor in good health and CMV-seropositive. Input material: PBMCs. CDR3 amino acids: CASRPEFGGGAYEQYF. The CDR3 DNA sequence: TGCGCCAGCCGCCCAGAGTTCGGCGGGGGAGCCTACGAGCAGTACTTC. Full variable domain (rest looked up from reference TRBV5-1 and TRBJ2-7): KAGVTQTPRYLIKTRGQQVTLSCSPISGHRSVSWYQQTPGQGLQFLFEYFSETQRNKGNFPGRFSGRQFSNSRSEMNVSTLELGDSALYLCASRPEFGGGAYEQYFGPGTRLTVT.